This record concerns one TCR beta chain sequence. This receptor's antigen is unknown. No quality values exist for individual bases; no much larger clone is one base distant. The library was prepared using the immunoSEQ multiplex PCR assay. Not all clones reach the TCRdb copy of this immuneACCESS table, which keeps in-frame sequences only. Checked studies attribute under half of the gap to unresolved V genes and leave the rest unexplained. Recorded for this sample are some 130,000 clones; approximately 94% of them occurred a single time. Together, the top ten hold under 2% of the sample. The sample belongs to a study of control samples from healthy donors and cancer patients (dated by TCRdb to 2018 to 2020). The source is a man in his forties or fifties with head and neck cancer. Source material: PBMCs.

The DNA reads TGCAGTGCGCAGGGGTTCTGGGGCTACACCTTC. Its protein is CSAQGFWGYTF. This chain joins TRBV20-1 to TRBJ1-2; the D gene is possibly TRBD1, with 6 bases matching. In the germline V gene (reference sequence), CDR1 corresponds to DFQATT and CDR2 to SNEGSKA. Reading from cysteine to phenylalanine, the CDR3 counts 11 amino acids. Only the CDR3 part of the read is kept: 33 bases, read in frame from the first base. V sheds 6 bases and J sheds 8 bases, leaving 13 bases between their ends.